Sequencing of this TCR beta chain was carried out in a study of blood T cell repertoires in COVID-19. Overall study: Samples taken during acute and convalescent COVID-19 were collected in the United States, Italy and Spain.

The protocol was immunoSEQ multiplex PCR, while the TCRdb copy is restricted to in-frame clones and leaves out a portion. This sample yields a few hundred thousand clones, of which 86% are seen a single time; roughly 4% belongs to the top ten. This clone was detected ten times or more. The V and J ends lost 8 bases and 5 bases respectively, with 21 bases between them. Per germline, CDR1 SEHNR and CDR2 FQNEAQ (reference sequence). This CDR3 region has 16 residues. This rearrangement joins TRBV7-9 to TRBJ2-2; D may be TRBD2 (6 bases). The sequenced sample was PBMCs or T cells enriched from blood (not recorded which). The clonotype originates from a woman in her 30s who had been exposed to COVID-19. In DNA, the CDR3 is TGTGCCAGCGCTAACGGAGGGGCTCTAATAACCGGGGAGCTGTTTTTT. It codes for CASANGGALITGELFF.